Listed below are T cell receptor beta chains from one sample, sequenced in a study of CD8+CD57+ T cells in acquired aplastic anemia. TCRdb redid the calling of the reads with MiXCR, one entry per CDR3 protein. The data show 95,000 to 120,000 distinct CDR3 sequences, approximately 49% seen once. The sample was sorted CD4+, CD8+, or CD8+CD57+ T cells (not recorded which) from PBMCs. These TCRs come from a human donor in good health, serving as a control. The CDR3 runs from the conserved cysteine through the conserved F or W. D genes are given only for firm matches. Not all rows give a size; the values are once, few, many and, for expanded clones, a class.

cdr3_aa,cdr3_nt,d_call,clone_size,j_call,v_call
CASSITAQQPQHF,TGTGCCAGTAGTATTACAGCACAACAGCCCCAGCATTTT,.,many,TRBJ1-5,TRBV19
CASSLAAEYQETQYF,TGTGCCAGCAGCTTGGCCGCGGAGTACCAAGAGACCCAGTACTTC,.,many,TRBJ2-5,TRBV5-6
CSARAAGRIEAFF,TGCAGTGCTAGAGCCGCCGGGAGAATTGAAGCTTTCTTT,.,many,TRBJ1-1,TRBV20-1
CASSPNRQSEKLFF,TGCGCCAGCAGCCCAAACCGACAGAGTGAAAAACTGTTTTTT,.,.,TRBJ1-4,TRBV5-1
CASTPAGGAEQFF,TGTGCCAGCACGCCGGCAGGTGGAGCTGAGCAGTTCTTC,.,many,TRBJ2-1,TRBV6-1
CASSLSASYNEQFF,TGTGCCAGCAGCCTCAGCGCATCCTACAATGAGCAGTTCTTC,.,many,TRBJ2-1,TRBV5-6
CASSPRPDIHMNTEAFF,TGTGCCAGCAGTCCACGACCTGACATTCACATGAACACTGAAGCTTTCTTT,.,once,TRBJ1-1,TRBV12-3/TRBV12-4
CASSLGTGDGKFSYEQYF,TGTGCCAGCAGCCTAGGGACAGGGGATGGAAAGTTCTCCTACGAGCAGTACTTC,TRBD1,many,TRBJ2-7,TRBV9
CASSLWSADTQYF,TGTGCCAGCAGCTTGTGGTCCGCAGATACGCAGTATTTT,.,.,TRBJ2-3,TRBV7-4
CASSYGEGMFGTQHF,TGTGCCAGCAGTTACGGCGAGGGTATGTTTGGGACCCAGCATTTT,.,few,TRBJ1-5,TRBV6-2/TRBV6-3
CATSDLRTSGASQYF,TGTGCCACCAGTGATTTGAGGACTAGCGGGGCATCGCAGTATTTT,TRBD2,.,TRBJ2-3,TRBV24-1
CASSLAGPGRSSYEQYF,TGTGCCAGCAGCTTAGCAGGCCCGGGCAGGAGCTCCTACGAGCAGTACTTC,.,many,TRBJ2-7,TRBV7-9
CASSREINEQFF,TGTGCCAGCAGCCGGGAGATAAATGAGCAGTTCTTC,.,many,TRBJ2-1,TRBV3-1
CASSSEGGAYTGELFF,TGTGCCAGCAGCTCGGAAGGTGGGGCGTATACCGGGGAGCTGTTTTTT,.,few,TRBJ2-2,TRBV5-5
CASSLRGADTQYF,TGTGCCAGCAGTCTTAGGGGGGCAGATACGCAGTATTTT,.,few,TRBJ2-3,TRBV2
CASSDLGRGIKNEQYF,TGTGCCAGCAGTGATTTGGGCAGGGGGATCAAAAACGAGCAGTACTTC,TRBD1,.,TRBJ2-7,TRBV25-1
CASSEYQGAFGNTIYF,TGTGCCAGCAGTGAATACCAGGGGGCTTTTGGAAACACCATATATTTT,TRBD1,.,TRBJ1-3,TRBV25-1
CASRIQGAKEQYF,TGCGCCAGTCGTATACAGGGGGCGAAAGAGCAGTACTTC,TRBD1,.,TRBJ2-7,TRBV5-1
CASSEDLGTSQETQYF,TGTGCCAGCAGTGAAGACTTGGGGACTTCCCAAGAGACCCAGTACTTC,.,many,TRBJ2-5,TRBV2
CSASRLAGDSYEQYF,TGCAGTGCTAGCCGACTAGCGGGAGACTCCTACGAGCAGTACTTC,TRBD2,.,TRBJ2-7,TRBV20-1
CASSQGRRELFF,TGTGCCAGCAGTCAAGGGCGCAGGGAGCTGTTTTTT,.,many,TRBJ2-2,TRBV7-9
CASSCPSMGQGAQPQHF,TGTGCCAGCAGTTGCCCGTCCATGGGACAGGGGGCCCAGCCCCAGCATTTT,TRBD1,.,TRBJ1-5,TRBV6-2/TRBV6-3
CASSLVAGASNEQFF,TGCGCCAGCAGCTTGGTAGCGGGGGCAAGCAATGAGCAGTTCTTC,TRBD2,.,TRBJ2-1,TRBV5-1
CSVGSGGYEKLFF,TGCAGCGTCGGGTCAGGGGGGTATGAAAAACTGTTTTTT,TRBD1,.,TRBJ1-4,TRBV29-1
CASSVEGNENQPQHF,TGTGCCAGCAGCGTAGAGGGGAATGAGAATCAGCCCCAGCATTTT,.,many,TRBJ1-5,TRBV9
CSVGLASYNEQFF,TGCAGCGTGGGACTAGCGTCCTACAATGAGCAGTTCTTC,TRBD2,.,TRBJ2-1,TRBV29-1
CAGSLGGSTEAFF,TGTGCCGGCAGCTTAGGGGGGAGCACTGAAGCTTTCTTT,.,.,TRBJ1-1,TRBV7-8
CASSFGGGPVYEQYF,TGTGCCAGCAGTTTCGGGGGAGGGCCTGTCTACGAGCAGTACTTC,TRBD2,.,TRBJ2-7,TRBV12-3/TRBV12-4
CASSLWTGGTNEKLFF,TGTGCCAGCAGCTTATGGACAGGGGGCACTAATGAAAAACTGTTTTTT,TRBD1,.,TRBJ1-4,TRBV5-4
CASSYGISRNYEQYF,TGTGCCAGCAGTTATGGGATCTCAAGGAACTACGAGCAGTACTTC,.,many,TRBJ2-7,TRBV6-2/TRBV6-3
CATSRDRYSGQPQHF,TGTGCCACCAGCAGAGATCGATACTCAGGGCAGCCCCAGCATTTT,.,.,TRBJ1-5,TRBV15
CASSSKRVGENNEQFF,TGTGCCAGCAGCTCTAAGCGGGTGGGCGAAAACAATGAGCAGTTCTTC,.,.,TRBJ2-1,TRBV5-4
CASSQARSRGASSDTQYF,TGCGCCAGCAGCCAAGCCCGTAGCAGGGGGGCATCATCAGATACGCAGTATTTT,.,.,TRBJ2-3,TRBV4-1
CASSPEGPSGYTF,TGTGCCAGCAGCCCAGAGGGTCCCAGCGGCTACACCTTC,.,many,TRBJ1-2,TRBV5-5
CASSIGGGGSPLHF,TGTGCCAGTAGCATTGGAGGCGGGGGTTCACCCCTCCACTTT,.,many,TRBJ1-6,TRBV19
CAWVGEQGINSPLHF,TGTGCCTGGGTCGGGGAACAGGGAATCAATTCACCCCTCCACTTT,.,once,TRBJ1-6,TRBV30
CASIDLANYGYTF,TGTGCCAGCATCGACCTGGCTAACTATGGCTACACCTTC,.,.,TRBJ1-2,TRBV7-8
CATSRDAAGREQYF,TGTGCCACCAGCAGAGACGCGGCCGGGCGGGAGCAGTACTTC,.,.,TRBJ2-7,TRBV15
CASSSYIAGEIGTDTQYF,TGTGCCAGCAGTTCCTATATAGCGGGGGAAATAGGCACAGATACGCAGTATTTT,TRBD2,.,TRBJ2-3,TRBV28
CASSASSQYNEQFF,TGTGCCAGCAGCGCTTCATCTCAGTACAATGAGCAGTTCTTC,.,many,TRBJ2-1,TRBV4-2
CASRAGTTEAFF,TGTGCCAGCAGGGCAGGGACAACTGAAGCTTTCTTT,.,many,TRBJ1-1,TRBV2
CASSPQGGEAFF,TGTGCCAGCAGCCCCCAGGGTGGGGAAGCTTTCTTT,.,.,TRBJ1-1,TRBV25-1
CASSPEVTGPDTQYF,TGTGCCAGCTCACCAGAGGTCACGGGCCCAGATACGCAGTATTTT,.,.,TRBJ2-3,TRBV18
CASSLFRTGGMNTEAFF,TGTGCCAGCAGCTTATTTAGGACAGGTGGGATGAACACTGAAGCTTTCTTT,TRBD1,many,TRBJ1-1,TRBV7-2
CASSAIPLQDGYTF,TGTGCCAGCAGCGCGATACCTCTTCAGGATGGCTACACCTTC,.,many,TRBJ1-2,TRBV9
CASRSDRANSPLHF,TGCGCCAGCAGATCGGACAGGGCCAATTCACCCCTCCACTTT,TRBD1,.,TRBJ1-6,TRBV5-1
CSGGRKEDTQYF,TGCTCCGGCGGCCGGAAGGAAGATACGCAGTATTTT,.,.,TRBJ2-3,TRBV29-1
CSARVRLDTQYF,TGCAGTGCTAGAGTTAGGTTGGATACGCAGTATTTT,.,.,TRBJ2-3,TRBV20-1
CSVNGGDEKLFF,TGCAGCGTAAATGGCGGAGATGAAAAACTGTTTTTT,.,.,TRBJ1-4,TRBV29-1
CASSFLSSYEQYF,TGTGCCAGCAGCTTCCTGAGCTCCTACGAGCAGTACTTC,.,many,TRBJ2-7,TRBV7-9
CSAREDRVDYGYTF,TGCAGTGCTAGAGAAGACAGGGTCGACTATGGCTACACCTTC,TRBD1,many,TRBJ1-2,TRBV20-1
CASSFPTGDEAFF,TGTGCCAGCAGTTTCCCGACAGGGGATGAAGCTTTCTTT,TRBD1,many,TRBJ1-1,TRBV6-2/TRBV6-3
CASSLVGQLNTEAFF,TGCGCCAGCAGCTTGGTCGGACAATTGAACACTGAAGCTTTCTTT,.,many,TRBJ1-1,TRBV5-1
CSASVVYSNQPQHF,TGCAGTGCTAGTGTAGTATATAGCAATCAGCCCCAGCATTTT,.,many,TRBJ1-5,TRBV20-1
CASSDGTSGGYGAYEQYF,TGTGCCAGCAGCGACGGGACTAGCGGGGGGTACGGGGCCTACGAGCAGTACTTC,TRBD2,once,TRBJ2-7,TRBV9